The rows below give T cell receptor beta chains drawn from one sample of a study of blood T cell repertoires in COVID-19. Sequenced by immunoSEQ multiplex PCR; TCRdb stores in-frame clones only, minus some. The sample records 140,000 to 150,000 clones, 85% to 90% being singletons. Sample: peripheral blood. These receptors were obtained from a woman aged 55-70 years with active COVID-19. Both conserved end residues are part of each CDR3. Fields, in order: clone size, J gene, V gene, CDR3 protein. For some rows the clone size is stated as once, few or many, or as a class when expanded; others skip it.

clone size: -; J gene: TRBJ1-2; V gene: TRBV4-1; CDR3 protein: CASSLTETGSYGYTF
clone size: -; J gene: TRBJ2-5; V gene: TRBV5-1; CDR3 protein: CASSLVGLAGGQETQYF
clone size: -; J gene: TRBJ1-1; V gene: TRBV19; CDR3 protein: CASSRGLPGTEAFF
clone size: -; J gene: TRBJ2-2; V gene: TRBV7-8; CDR3 protein: CASSLGTSGWRWTGELFF
clone size: -; J gene: TRBJ2-5; V gene: TRBV21-1; CDR3 protein: CATLYWASGIGRQETQYF
clone size: -; J gene: TRBJ2-3; V gene: TRBV5-1; CDR3 protein: CASSLGSLPDTQYF
clone size: -; J gene: TRBJ1-1; V gene: TRBV4-1; CDR3 protein: CASSQEAGSTEAFF
clone size: -; J gene: TRBJ2-2; V gene: TRBV4-3; CDR3 protein: CASSHAGGDTGELFF
clone size: -; J gene: TRBJ2-7; V gene: TRBV4-2; CDR3 protein: CASSQGTGTYEQYF
clone size: once; J gene: TRBJ2-1; V gene: TRBV27; CDR3 protein: CASSRYNEQFF
clone size: -; J gene: TRBJ1-3; V gene: TRBV2; CDR3 protein: CASSERGIGNTIYF
clone size: -; J gene: TRBJ2-1; V gene: TRBV18; CDR3 protein: CASSPPPFLREVLDNEQFF
clone size: -; J gene: TRBJ2-3; V gene: TRBV29-1; CDR3 protein: CSLSPGQGVTDTQYF
clone size: -; J gene: TRBJ1-4; V gene: TRBV7-2; CDR3 protein: CASSADRGREKLFF
clone size: -; J gene: TRBJ1-4; V gene: TRBV28; CDR3 protein: CASRVQGAANEKLFF
clone size: -; J gene: TRBJ2-1; V gene: TRBV24-1; CDR3 protein: CATSDLGTSGREEQFF
clone size: -; J gene: TRBJ1-1; V gene: TRBV9; CDR3 protein: CASSVEGVNTEAFF
clone size: once; J gene: TRBJ2-7; V gene: TRBV5-1; CDR3 protein: CASSFGGGSSSYEQYF
clone size: -; J gene: TRBJ2-3; V gene: TRBV9; CDR3 protein: CASSVGRVAGGPSTDTQYF
clone size: -; J gene: TRBJ1-1; V gene: TRBV21-1; CDR3 protein: CASSIGTGGTNTEAFF
clone size: -; J gene: TRBJ2-7; V gene: TRBV5-4; CDR3 protein: CASSPTGGDSPYEQYF